These 6 T cell receptor beta chains share one sample of origin, sequenced in a study of T cells in Graves' hyperthyroidism and ophthalmopathy. There were TCR beta CDR3 regions amplified from RNA transcripts. First-round RT-PCR with HTBI primers amplified the TCR CDR3 region. TCRdb processed the multiplex PCR reads anew with MiXCR; each CDR3 protein has one entry. The table lists some 700,000 distinct CDR3 sequences, approximately 15% of them singletons. Material: blood. The source is a man between 50 and 59 years old with Graves' hyperthyroidism.

The DNA for the CDR3 is TGTGCCAGCAGCTTATGGGGGAGGGAAGCTTTCTTT. Protein sequence: CASSLWGREAFF. The chain is built from TRBV7-6 and TRBJ1-1; perhaps TRBD1 as D (5 bases). The CDR3 extends over 12 amino acids. Germline V gene data show CDR1 as SGHVS and CDR2 as FNYEAQ. Trimming removed 2 bases from V and 8 bases from J, with 9 bases in between.

V and J are TRBV5-4 and TRBJ2-1, with 12 nucleotides matching TRBD2. Trimming cost V 0 bases and J 9 bases; bases outside gene matches: 7. Per the germline V gene, CDR1 is SGHNT and CDR2 is YYREEE (reference sequence). The CDR3 spans 16 residues. CDR3 nucleotide sequence: TGTGCCAGCAGCTTGGGGCTAGCGGGAGGGCGGCGTGAGCAGTTCTTC. It yields the protein CASSLGLAGGRREQFF.

This clonotype was found a few times. The rearrangement links TRBV5-5 to TRBJ2-5; a possible D gene is TRBD1 (5 bases). The CDR3 has 14 residues. V was pared by 1 base and J by 2 bases, with 9 bases between. CDR1 and CDR2 (germline): SGHKS, YYEKEE (reference sequence). CDR3 in amino acids: CASSLFRTQETQYF. The DNA of the CDR3 is TGTGCCAGCAGCTTGTTCCGGACACAAGAGACCCAGTACTTC.

At least ten counts were recorded for this clonotype. The CDR3 region has the DNA TGTGCCAGCAGTCCGACCGACAGGCACAATGAGCAGTTCTTC. Translated, it gives CASSPTDRHNEQFF. The V and J genes are TRBV28 and TRBJ2-1; TRBD1 might be the D (6 bases). The CDR3 has 14 amino acids. Trimming left V 5 bases short and J 5 bases short, with 13 bases between. Germline V gene data show CDR1 as MDHEN and CDR2 as SYDVKM.

In its sample, this clonotype was seen many times. As DNA, the CDR3 is TGTGCCAGCAGCTTAGGATACCAAGGGGAGACCCAGTACTTC. Translated, it gives CASSLGYQGETQYF. J is TRBJ2-5 and V is TRBV7-9; unclear D gene. This CDR3 contains 14 residues. The germline V gene has CDR1 SEHNR and CDR2 FQNEAQ (reference sequence). The ends were cut back, 1 base at V and 5 bases at J, with 11 bases in the middle.

The chain combines TRBV19 with TRBJ2-1; D uncertain. The CDR3 extends over 17 amino acids. Germline CDR1 LNHDA, CDR2 SQIVND (reference sequence). The germline V and J ends were trimmed by 1 base and 0 bases, with 13 bases remaining between them. The CDR3 nucleotides are TGTGCCAGTAGTATAGGGCGGTCGGAGAGCTCCTACAATGAGCAGTTCTTC. It encodes CASSIGRSESSYNEQFF.